These 5 T cell receptor beta chains were sequenced from one sample in a study of blood T cell repertoires in COVID-19. Assay: immunoSEQ multiplex PCR; the TCRdb copy retains only in-frame clones and omits some. The sample holds approximately 160,000 clones, roughly four fifths seen once. Sequencing was carried out using peripheral blood. These receptors were obtained from a human donor in a cohort sampled during active COVID-19.

The chain carries TRBV7-9 and TRBJ2-3, with D possibly matching TRBD2 (5 bases). This CDR3 comprises 15 residues. With 7 bases removed from V and 0 bases from J, the gap between germline ends came to 14 bases. CDR1 and CDR2 from the germline V gene are SEHNR and FQNEAQ (reference sequence). The CDR3 protein is CASTPPGISTDTQYF. CDR3 nucleotide sequence: TGTGCCAGCACCCCGCCGGGGATTAGCACAGATACGCAGTATTTT.

The chain uses TRBV28 and TRBJ1-2; D perhaps matches TRBD1 (6 bases). The V gene's germline CDR1 is MDHEN and CDR2 SYDVKM. This CDR3 has 12 amino acids. Trimming left V 8 bases short and J 8 bases short, with 15 bases between. The CDR3 bases are TGTGCCAGCCTTATCCCGGGGGGCGGCTACACCTTC. It is translated as CASLIPGGGYTF.

This chain uses TRBV29-1 with TRBJ1-4; D call uncertain. V was pared by 4 bases and J by 5 bases, with 5 bases between. From germline, CDR1 is SQVTM and CDR2 ANQGSEA. The CDR3 is 11 amino acids. CDR3 in amino acids: CSVVRNEKLFF. Here the CDR3 DNA reads TGCAGCGTTGTACGGAATGAAAAACTGTTTTTT.

The chain employs TRBV7-9 and TRBJ2-5; no clear D gene. The CDR3 loop spans 14 amino acids. V was cut by 1 base and J by 7 bases, with 13 bases left in between. Per the germline V gene, CDR1 is SEHNR and CDR2 is FQNEAQ (reference sequence). CDR3 residues: CASSLVDEYGTQYF. CDR3 DNA: TGTGCCAGCAGCTTAGTTGATGAGTATGGGACCCAGTACTTC.

In its sample, this clone was seen many times. This chain joins TRBV29-1 and TRBJ1-2; TRBD1 is a possible D gene (6 bases). V was trimmed by 5 bases and J by 8 bases, leaving 24 bases between them. The CDR3 has 15 residues. The germline gives CDR1 SQVTM, CDR2 ANQGSEA. CDR3 DNA sequence: TGCAGCGTTCAAATTCCCGGGACACGGTCGCGGGGCTACACCTTC. Amino acids: CSVQIPGTRSRGYTF.